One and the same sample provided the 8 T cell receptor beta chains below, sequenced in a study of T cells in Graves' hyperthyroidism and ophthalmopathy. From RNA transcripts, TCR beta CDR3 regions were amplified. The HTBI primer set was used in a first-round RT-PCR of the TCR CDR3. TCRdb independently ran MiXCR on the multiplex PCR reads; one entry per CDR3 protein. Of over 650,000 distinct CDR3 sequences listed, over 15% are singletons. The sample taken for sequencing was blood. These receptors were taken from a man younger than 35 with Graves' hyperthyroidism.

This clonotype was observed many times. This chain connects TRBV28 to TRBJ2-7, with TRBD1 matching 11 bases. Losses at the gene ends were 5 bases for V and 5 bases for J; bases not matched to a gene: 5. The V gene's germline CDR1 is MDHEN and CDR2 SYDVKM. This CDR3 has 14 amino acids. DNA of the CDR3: TGTGCCAGCAGTCCGGGGACAGGGGGGCACGAGCAGTACTTC. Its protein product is CASSPGTGGHEQYF.

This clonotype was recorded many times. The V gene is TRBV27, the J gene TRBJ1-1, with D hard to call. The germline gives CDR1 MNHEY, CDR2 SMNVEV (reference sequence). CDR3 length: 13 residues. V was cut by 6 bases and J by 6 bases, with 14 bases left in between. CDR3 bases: TGTGCCAGCAGCCGCCGAGAGCGGGCTGAAGCTTTCTTT. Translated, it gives CASSRRERAEAFF.

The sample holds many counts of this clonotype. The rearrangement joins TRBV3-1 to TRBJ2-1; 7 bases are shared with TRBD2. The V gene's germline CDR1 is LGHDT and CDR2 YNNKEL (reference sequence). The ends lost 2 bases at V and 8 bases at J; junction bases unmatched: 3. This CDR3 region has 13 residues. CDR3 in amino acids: CASSQLGRDEQFF. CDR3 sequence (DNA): TGTGCCAGCAGCCAACTGGGGAGGGATGAGCAGTTCTTC.

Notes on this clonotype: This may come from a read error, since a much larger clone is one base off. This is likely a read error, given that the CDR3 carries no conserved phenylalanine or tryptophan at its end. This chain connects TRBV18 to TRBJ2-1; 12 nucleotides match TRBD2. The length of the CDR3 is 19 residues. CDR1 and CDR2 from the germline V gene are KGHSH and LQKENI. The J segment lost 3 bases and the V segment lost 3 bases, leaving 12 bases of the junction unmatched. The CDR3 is CASSPPGLAGPPNYNEQFS. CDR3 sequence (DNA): TGTGCCAGCTCACCCCCGGGACTAGCGGGCCCCCCCAACTACAATGAGCAGTTCTCC.

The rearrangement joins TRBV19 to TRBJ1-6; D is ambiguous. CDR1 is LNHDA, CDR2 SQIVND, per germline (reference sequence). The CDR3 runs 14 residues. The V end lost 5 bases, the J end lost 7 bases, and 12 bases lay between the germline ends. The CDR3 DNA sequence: TGTGCCAGTAGTCAAGGCCCCCGGAATTCACCCCTCCACTTT. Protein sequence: CASSQGPRNSPLHF.

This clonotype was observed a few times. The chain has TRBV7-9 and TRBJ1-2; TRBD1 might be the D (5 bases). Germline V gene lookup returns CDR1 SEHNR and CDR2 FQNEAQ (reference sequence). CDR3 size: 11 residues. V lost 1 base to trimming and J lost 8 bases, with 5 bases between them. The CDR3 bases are TGTGCCAGCAGCTTAGGGGGCGGCTACACCTTC. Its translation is CASSLGGGYTF. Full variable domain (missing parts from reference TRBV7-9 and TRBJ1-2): DTGVSQNPRHKITKRGQNVTFRCDPISEHNRLYWYRQTLGQGPEFLTYFQNEAQLEKSRLLSDRFSAERPKGSFSTLEIQRTEQGDSAMYLCASSLGGGYTFGSGTRLTVV.

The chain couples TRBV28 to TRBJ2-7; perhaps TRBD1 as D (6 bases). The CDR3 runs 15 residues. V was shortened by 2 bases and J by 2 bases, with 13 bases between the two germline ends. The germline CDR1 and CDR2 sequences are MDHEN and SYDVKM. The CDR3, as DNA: TGTGCCAGCAGTTTACCGTACAGGGCCACCTACGAGCAGTACTTC. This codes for CASSLPYRATYEQYF.

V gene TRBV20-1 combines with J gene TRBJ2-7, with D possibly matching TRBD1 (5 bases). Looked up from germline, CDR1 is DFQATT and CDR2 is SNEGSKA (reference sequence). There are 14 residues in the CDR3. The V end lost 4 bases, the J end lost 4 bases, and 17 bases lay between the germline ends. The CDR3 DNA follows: TGCAGTGCTACCGGCAGGGAATTGGTTTACGAGCAGTACTTC. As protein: CSATGRELVYEQYF.